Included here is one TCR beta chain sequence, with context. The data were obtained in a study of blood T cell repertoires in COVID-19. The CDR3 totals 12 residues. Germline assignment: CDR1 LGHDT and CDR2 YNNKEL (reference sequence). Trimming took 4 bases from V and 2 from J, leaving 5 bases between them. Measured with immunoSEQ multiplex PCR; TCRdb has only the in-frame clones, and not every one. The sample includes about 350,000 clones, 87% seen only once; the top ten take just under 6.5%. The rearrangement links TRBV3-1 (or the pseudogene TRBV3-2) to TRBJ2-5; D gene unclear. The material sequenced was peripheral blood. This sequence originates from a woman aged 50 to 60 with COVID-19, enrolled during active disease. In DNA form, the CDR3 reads TGTGCCAGCAGCCTCACTCAAGAGACCCAGTACTTC. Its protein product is CASSLTQETQYF.